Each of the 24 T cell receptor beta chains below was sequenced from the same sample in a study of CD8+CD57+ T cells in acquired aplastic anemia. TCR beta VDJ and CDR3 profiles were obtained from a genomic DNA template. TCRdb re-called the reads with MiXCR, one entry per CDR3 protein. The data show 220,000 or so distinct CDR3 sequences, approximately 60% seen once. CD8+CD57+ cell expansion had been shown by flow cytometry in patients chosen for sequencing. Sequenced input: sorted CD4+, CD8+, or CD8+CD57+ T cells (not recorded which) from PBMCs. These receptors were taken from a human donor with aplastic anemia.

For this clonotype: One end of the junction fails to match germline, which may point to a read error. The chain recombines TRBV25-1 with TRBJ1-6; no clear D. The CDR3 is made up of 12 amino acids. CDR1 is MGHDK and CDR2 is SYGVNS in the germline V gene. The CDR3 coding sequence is TGTGCCAGCAGTGGAACGAGTTCACCCTTCCACTTT. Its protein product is CASSGTSSPFHF.

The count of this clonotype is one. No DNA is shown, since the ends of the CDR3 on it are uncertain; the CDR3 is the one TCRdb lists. The CDR3 is CASSLVMGQGVFYGYTF. The V call is TRBV10-3, the J call TRBJ1-2; the D call in the table, TRBD1, was not verified against the DNA. 17 amino acids form the CDR3, both terminal residues included. CDR1 ENHRY and CDR2 SYGVKD come from the germline V gene.

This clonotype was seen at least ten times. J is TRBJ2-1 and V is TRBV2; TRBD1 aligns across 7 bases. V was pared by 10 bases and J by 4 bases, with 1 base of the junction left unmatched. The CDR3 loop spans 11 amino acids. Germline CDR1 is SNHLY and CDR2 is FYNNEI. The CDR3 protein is CAIQGYNEQFF. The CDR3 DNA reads TGTGCCATACAGGGGTACAATGAGCAGTTCTTC. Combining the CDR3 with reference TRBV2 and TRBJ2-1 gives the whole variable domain EPEVTQTPSHQVTQMGQEVILRCVPISNHLYFYWYRQILGQKVEFLVSFYNNEISEKSEIFDDQFSVERPDGSNFTLKIRSTKLEDSAMYFCAIQGYNEQFFGPGTRLTVL.

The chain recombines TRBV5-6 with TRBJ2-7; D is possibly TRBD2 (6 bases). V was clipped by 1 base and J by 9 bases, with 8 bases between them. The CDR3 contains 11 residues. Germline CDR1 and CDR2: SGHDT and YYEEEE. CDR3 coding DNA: TGTGCCAGCAGCTTGCCGGGGGTGCAGTACTTC. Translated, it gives CASSLPGVQYF.

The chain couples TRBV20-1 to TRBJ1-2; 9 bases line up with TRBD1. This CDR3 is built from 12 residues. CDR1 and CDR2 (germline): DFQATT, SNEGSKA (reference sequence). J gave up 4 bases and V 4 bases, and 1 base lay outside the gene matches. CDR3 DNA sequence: TGCAGTGCTAAGACAGGGGGCTATGGCTACACCTTC. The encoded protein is CSAKTGGYGYTF.

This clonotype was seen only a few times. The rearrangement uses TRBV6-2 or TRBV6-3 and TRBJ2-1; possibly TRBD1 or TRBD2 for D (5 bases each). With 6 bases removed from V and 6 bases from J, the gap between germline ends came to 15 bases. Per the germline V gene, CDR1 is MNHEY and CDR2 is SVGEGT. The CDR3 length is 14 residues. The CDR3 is CASRPRAGANEQFF. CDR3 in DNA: TGTGCCAGCAGGCCTAGGGCCGGGGCCAATGAGCAGTTCTTC.

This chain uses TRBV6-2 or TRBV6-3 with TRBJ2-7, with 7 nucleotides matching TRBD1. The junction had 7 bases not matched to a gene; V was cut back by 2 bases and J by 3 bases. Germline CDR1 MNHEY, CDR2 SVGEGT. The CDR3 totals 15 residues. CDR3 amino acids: CASSYPTGSSYEQYF. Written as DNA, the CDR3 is TGTGCCAGCAGTTACCCGACAGGGTCTAGCTACGAGCAGTACTTC.

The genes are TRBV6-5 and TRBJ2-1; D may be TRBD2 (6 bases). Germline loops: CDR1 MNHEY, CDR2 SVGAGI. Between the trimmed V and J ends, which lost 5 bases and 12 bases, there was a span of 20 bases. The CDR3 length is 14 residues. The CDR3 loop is CASSRVSGELGQFF. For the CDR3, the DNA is TGTGCCAGCAGTCGCGTCTCGGGGGAACTAGGGCAGTTCTTC.

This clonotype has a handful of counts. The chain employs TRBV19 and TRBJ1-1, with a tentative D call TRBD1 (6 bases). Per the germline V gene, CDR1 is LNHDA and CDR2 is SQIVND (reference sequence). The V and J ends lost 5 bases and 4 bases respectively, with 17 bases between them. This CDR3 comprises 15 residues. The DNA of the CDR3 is TGTGCCAGTAGTCCCCGGGACACTATCCCCACTGAAGCTTTCTTT. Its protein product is CASSPRDTIPTEAFF.

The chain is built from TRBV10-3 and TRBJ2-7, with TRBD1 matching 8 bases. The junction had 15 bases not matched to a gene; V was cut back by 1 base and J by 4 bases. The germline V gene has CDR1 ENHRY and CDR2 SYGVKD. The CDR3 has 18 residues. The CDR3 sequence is CAISEYETGAGVSYEQYF. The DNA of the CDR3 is TGTGCCATCAGTGAGTACGAGACAGGGGCTGGGGTCAGTTACGAGCAGTACTTC.

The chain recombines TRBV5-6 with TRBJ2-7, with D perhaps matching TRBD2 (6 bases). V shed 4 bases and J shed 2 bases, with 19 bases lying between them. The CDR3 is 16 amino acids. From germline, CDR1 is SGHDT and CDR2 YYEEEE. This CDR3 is CASSKRPGTVAYEQYF. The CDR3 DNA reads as TGTGCCAGCAGCAAGAGGCCCGGGACTGTAGCCTACGAGCAGTACTTC.

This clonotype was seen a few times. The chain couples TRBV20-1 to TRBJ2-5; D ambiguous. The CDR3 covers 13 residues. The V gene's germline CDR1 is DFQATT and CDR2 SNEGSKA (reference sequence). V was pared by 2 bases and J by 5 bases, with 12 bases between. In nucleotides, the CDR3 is TGCAGTGCTAGACCGGAATGGGGTGAGACCCAGTACTTC. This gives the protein CSARPEWGETQYF.

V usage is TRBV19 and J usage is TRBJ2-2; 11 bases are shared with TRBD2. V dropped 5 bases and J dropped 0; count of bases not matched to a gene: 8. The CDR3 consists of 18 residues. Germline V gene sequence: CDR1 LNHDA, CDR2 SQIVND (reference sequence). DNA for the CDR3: TGTGCCAGTAGTTGGAGGCTACTAGCGGGGGCGAACACCGGGGAGCTGTTTTTT. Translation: CASSWRLLAGANTGELFF. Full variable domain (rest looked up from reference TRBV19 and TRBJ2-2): DGGITQSPKYLFRKEGQNVTLSCEQNLNHDAMYWYRQDPGQGLRLIYYSQIVNDFQKGDIAEGYSVSREKKESFPLTVTSAQKNPTAFYLCASSWRLLAGANTGELFFGEGSRLTVL.

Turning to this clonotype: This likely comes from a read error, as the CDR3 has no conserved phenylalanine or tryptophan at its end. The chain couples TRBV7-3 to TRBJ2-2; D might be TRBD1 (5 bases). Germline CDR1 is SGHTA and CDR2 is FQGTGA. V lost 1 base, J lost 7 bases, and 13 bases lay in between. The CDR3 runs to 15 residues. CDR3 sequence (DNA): TGTGCCAGCAGCTTAAGGGGCGAAACAAGCGGGGAGCTGTTTCTT. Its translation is CASSLRGETSGELFL.

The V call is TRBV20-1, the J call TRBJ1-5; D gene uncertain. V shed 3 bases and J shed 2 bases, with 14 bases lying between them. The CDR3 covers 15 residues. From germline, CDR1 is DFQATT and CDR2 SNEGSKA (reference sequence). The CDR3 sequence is CSASPPRRGNQPQHF. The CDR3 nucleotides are TGCAGTGCTAGCCCACCCCGGCGGGGCAATCAGCCCCAGCATTTT.

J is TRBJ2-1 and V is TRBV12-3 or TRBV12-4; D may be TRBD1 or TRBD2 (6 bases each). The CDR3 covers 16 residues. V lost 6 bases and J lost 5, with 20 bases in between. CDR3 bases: TGTGCCAGCAGGTCAGGGGAGGAGGAGGCCAACAATGAGCAGTTCTTC. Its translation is CASRSGEEEANNEQFF.

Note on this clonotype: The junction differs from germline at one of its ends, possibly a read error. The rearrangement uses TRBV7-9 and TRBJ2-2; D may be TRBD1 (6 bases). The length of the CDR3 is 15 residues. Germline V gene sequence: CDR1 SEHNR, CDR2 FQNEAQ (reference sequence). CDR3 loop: CASSLDRDGTGELVF. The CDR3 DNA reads TGTGCCAGCAGCTTAGACAGGGACGGCACCGGGGAGCTGGTTTTT.

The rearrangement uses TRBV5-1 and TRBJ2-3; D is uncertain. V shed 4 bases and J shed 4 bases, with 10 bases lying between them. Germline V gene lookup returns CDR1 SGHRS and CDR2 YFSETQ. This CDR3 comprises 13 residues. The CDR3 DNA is TGCGCCAGCAGCGCCAAGACCGCAGATACGCAGTATTTT. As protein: CASSAKTADTQYF.

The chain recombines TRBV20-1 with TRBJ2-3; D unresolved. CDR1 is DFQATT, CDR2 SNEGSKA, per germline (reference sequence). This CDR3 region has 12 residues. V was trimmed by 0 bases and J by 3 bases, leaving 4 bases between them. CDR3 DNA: TGCAGTGCTAGAGATCAGACAGATACGCAGTATTTT. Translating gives CSARDQTDTQYF.

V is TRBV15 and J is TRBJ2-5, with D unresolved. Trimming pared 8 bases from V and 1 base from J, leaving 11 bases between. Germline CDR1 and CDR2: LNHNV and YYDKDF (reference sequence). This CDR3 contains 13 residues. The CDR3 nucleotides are TGTGCCACCCGACCGACGGTCCAAGAGACCCAGTACTTC. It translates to CATRPTVQETQYF. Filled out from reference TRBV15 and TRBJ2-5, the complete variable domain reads DAMVIQNPRYQVTQFGKPVTLSCSQTLNHNVMYWYQQKSSQAPKLLFHYYDKDFNNEADTPDNFQSRRPNTSFCFLDIRSPGLGDTAMYLCATRPTVQETQYFGPGTRLLVL.

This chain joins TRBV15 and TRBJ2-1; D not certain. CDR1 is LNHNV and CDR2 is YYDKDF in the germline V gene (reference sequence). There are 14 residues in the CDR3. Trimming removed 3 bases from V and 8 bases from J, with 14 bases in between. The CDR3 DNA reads TGTGCCACCAGCAGCTTGTGGGCGGCCGATGAGCAGTTCTTC. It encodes CATSSLWAADEQFF.

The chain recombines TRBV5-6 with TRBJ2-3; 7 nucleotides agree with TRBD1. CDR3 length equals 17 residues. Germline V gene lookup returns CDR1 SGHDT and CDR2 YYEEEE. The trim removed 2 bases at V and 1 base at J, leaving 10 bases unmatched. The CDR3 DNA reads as TGTGCCAGCAGCTTAAGAACAGGGGTTTTTGGCACAGATACGCAGTATTTT. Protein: CASSLRTGVFGTDTQYF.

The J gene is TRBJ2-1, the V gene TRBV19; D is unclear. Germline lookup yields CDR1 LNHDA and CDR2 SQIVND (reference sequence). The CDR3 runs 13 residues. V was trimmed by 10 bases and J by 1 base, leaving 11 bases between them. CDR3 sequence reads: CATAGPSYNEQFF. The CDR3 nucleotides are TGTGCCACGGCAGGTCCATCCTACAATGAGCAGTTCTTC.

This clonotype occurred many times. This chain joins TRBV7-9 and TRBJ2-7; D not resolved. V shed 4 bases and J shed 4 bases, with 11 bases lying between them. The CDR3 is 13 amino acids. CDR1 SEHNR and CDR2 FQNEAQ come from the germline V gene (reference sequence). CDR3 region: CASSSPVHYEQYF. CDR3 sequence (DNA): TGTGCCAGCAGCTCGCCGGTGCATTACGAGCAGTACTTC.